This entry lists 16 T cell receptor beta chains sequenced from one sample in a study of CD8 T cells in Susac syndrome. Reverse transcription of about 0.45 to 1 ug RNA was performed with random hexamers. One entry per CDR3 protein results from TCRdb running MiXCR on the immunoSEQ multiplex PCR reads. The data hold hundreds of thousands of distinct CDR3 sequences, with around 84% observed a single time. Sequencing was done on a sample of CD8+ T cells from PBMCs. Every receptor here comes from a human donor with multiple sclerosis.

This clonotype has only a few counts. This chain joins TRBV28 and TRBJ2-7, with TRBD2 matching 8 bases. CDR3 size: 15 residues. After removal of 4 bases from V and 6 bases from J, the junction contained 11 bases not matched to a gene. From germline, CDR1 is MDHEN and CDR2 SYDVKM. The CDR3 region has the DNA TGTGCCAGCAGTTCAATAGCGGGATCCCTAAGCGAGCAGTACTTC. Its protein is CASSSIAGSLSEQYF.

The genes are TRBV7-9 and TRBJ2-7; TRBD1 agrees at 7 bases. Germline CDR1 and CDR2: SEHNR and FQNEAQ (reference sequence). The CDR3 consists of 16 residues. Trimming cost V 6 bases and J 1 base; bases outside gene matches: 12. CDR3 in DNA: TGTGCCAGCAGTTCCCCCCAATCGGACAGGTCCTACGAGCAGTACTTC. It specifies CASSSPQSDRSYEQYF. Variable domain in full (rest from reference TRBV7-9 and TRBJ2-7): DTGVSQNPRHKITKRGQNVTFRCDPISEHNRLYWYRQTLGQGPEFLTYFQNEAQLEKSRLLSDRFSAERPKGSFSTLEIQRTEQGDSAMYLCASSSPQSDRSYEQYFGPGTRLTVT.

V is TRBV27 and J is TRBJ2-3, with 7 bases matching TRBD2. Germline CDR1 MNHEY, CDR2 SMNVEV (reference sequence). V lost 10 bases, J lost 5 bases, and 12 bases stayed unmatched. The CDR3 has 14 amino acids. The CDR3 here is CATHVGGSGDTQYF. The CDR3 DNA reads as TGTGCCACCCATGTCGGCGGGAGTGGAGATACGCAGTATTTT.

CDR3: CASSYSKGSGRTMLFF. DNA for the CDR3: TGTGCCAGCAGTTACTCGAAGGGTAGCGGGAGGACGATGCTGTTTTTT. The chain is built from TRBV6-5 and TRBJ2-2; 10 bases align to TRBD2. Germline V lookup: CDR1 MNHEY, CDR2 SVGAGI. This CDR3 has 16 amino acids. After removal of 0 bases from V and 13 bases from J, the junction contained 11 bases not matched to a gene.

The chain joins TRBV7-9 to TRBJ1-2, with D uncertain. With 5 bases removed from V and 3 bases from J, the gap between germline ends came to 16 bases. The CDR3 is 15 residues long. Germline CDR1 is SEHNR and CDR2 is FQNEAQ (reference sequence). CDR3 nucleotide sequence: TGTGCCAGCAGCCTTCTAGAAGACCATTACTATGGCTACACCTTC. The encoded protein is CASSLLEDHYYGYTF.

The gene calls are TRBV28 and TRBJ1-1, with D possibly TRBD1 on 5 matching bases. Germline V lookup: CDR1 MDHEN, CDR2 SYDVKM. The V gene lost 3 bases and the J gene lost 5 bases, with 16 bases spanning the gap. This CDR3 contains 15 residues. The CDR3 DNA reads TGTGCCAGCAGTTTTTGGGGCGGGGACGGGACTGAAGCTTTCTTT. Translated, it gives CASSFWGGDGTEAFF.

The chain combines TRBV28 with TRBJ2-7; 10 positions agree with TRBD2. V shed 6 bases, J shed 5 bases, and the junction held 7 bases outside the gene matches. Per germline, CDR1 MDHEN and CDR2 SYDVKM. The CDR3 has 14 amino acids. The CDR3 loop is CASSPAGGPHEQYF. The CDR3 bases are TGTGCCAGCAGCCCAGCGGGAGGGCCCCACGAGCAGTACTTC. The full variable domain, rest sourced from reference TRBV28 and TRBJ2-7, is DVKVTQSSRYLVKRTGEKVFLECVQDMDHENMFWYRQDPGLGLRLIYFSYDVKMKEKGDIPEGYSVSREKKERFSLILESASTNQTSMYLCASSPAGGPHEQYFGPGTRLTVT.

The V call is TRBV9, the J call TRBJ1-1; D might be TRBD1 (5 bases). The V gene lost 2 bases and the J gene lost 0 bases, with 20 bases spanning the gap. Germline V gene sequence: CDR1 SGDLS, CDR2 YYNGEE. This CDR3 contains 18 residues. The CDR3 reads CASSVQDSPSVMNTEAFF. The DNA of the CDR3 is TGTGCCAGCAGCGTTCAAGACAGCCCTAGCGTAATGAACACTGAAGCTTTCTTT.

The chain links TRBV5-1 to TRBJ1-1, with 9 bases lining up with TRBD1. This CDR3 comprises 11 residues. Germline-derived CDR1 and CDR2 are SGHRS and YFSETQ. The V gene end was trimmed by 4 bases and the J gene end by 11 bases; junction bases not matched to a gene: 3. The CDR3, as DNA: TGCGCCAGCAGCGGGGGACAGGGTGCTTTCTTT. It encodes CASSGGQGAFF.

The V and J genes are TRBV7-9 and TRBJ2-7; 8 bases are a match to TRBD1. The germline V gene encodes CDR1 SEHNR and CDR2 FQNEAQ (reference sequence). The V and J ends lost 4 bases and 4 bases, in that order; junction bases with no gene match: 12. The CDR3 extends over 16 amino acids. CDR3 protein: CASSSGQGLRHYEQYF. The CDR3 DNA is TGTGCCAGCAGCTCAGGACAGGGACTCAGACATTACGAGCAGTACTTC.

The chain recombines TRBV5-6 with TRBJ2-1; a weak D match, TRBD1 (5 bases). The CDR3 is 16 residues long. The V end lost 7 bases, the J end lost 4 bases, and 21 bases lay between the germline ends. Germline CDR1 is SGHDT and CDR2 is YYEEEE. The CDR3 DNA reads TGTGCCAGCCTTACCCTCCCGCGACAGCAATACAATGAGCAGTTCTTC. It translates to CASLTLPRQQYNEQFF.

The chain is built from TRBV9 and TRBJ2-7; 7 nucleotides line up with TRBD1. V lost 3 bases, J lost 5 bases, and 8 bases stayed unmatched. The CDR3 totals 14 residues. CDR1 is SGDLS, CDR2 YYNGEE, per germline. The CDR3 DNA is TGTGCCAGCAGCGCATTCGGGACAGCCAACGAGCAGTACTTC. This gives the protein CASSAFGTANEQYF.

The chain uses TRBV29-1 and TRBJ1-2; 8 bases are a match to TRBD1. Germline trimming cut 6 bases from V and 7 bases from J; bases unmatched to any gene: 7. This CDR3 has 12 residues. The germline gives CDR1 SQVTM, CDR2 ANQGSEA. CDR3 amino acids: CSVDDRGFGYTF. The CDR3 nucleotides are TGCAGCGTCGATGACAGGGGTTTTGGCTACACCTTC.

The chain has TRBV7-2 and TRBJ2-1, with 9 bases aligning to TRBD2. The V and J ends lost 5 bases and 12 bases, in that order; junction bases with no gene match: 8. Germline V lookup: CDR1 SGHTA, CDR2 FQGNSA. The CDR3 length is 13 residues. The CDR3, as DNA: TGTGCCAGCAGCCCAAGCGGGAGGCCGCGGCAGTTCTTC. This codes for CASSPSGRPRQFF.

The chain joins TRBV5-1 to TRBJ2-1; tentatively, D is TRBD2 (5 bases). The germline CDR1 and CDR2 sequences are SGHRS and YFSETQ. Trimming took off 4 bases at V and 6 bases at J, with 17 bases between the two ends. The length of the CDR3 is 15 residues. CDR3 protein: CASSPLEAPINEQFF. CDR3 nucleotide sequence: TGCGCCAGCAGCCCCTTGGAGGCCCCGATCAATGAGCAGTTCTTC. Supplemented by reference TRBV5-1 and TRBJ2-1, the full variable domain reads KAGVTQTPRYLIKTRGQQVTLSCSPISGHRSVSWYQQTPGQGLQFLFEYFSETQRNKGNFPGRFSGRQFSNSRSEMNVSTLELGDSALYLCASSPLEAPINEQFFGPGTRLTVL.

V usage is TRBV28 and J usage is TRBJ1-1, with no clear D. This CDR3 comprises 13 residues. Trimming took off 6 bases at V and 1 base at J, with 9 bases between the two ends. CDR1 and CDR2 (germline): MDHEN, SYDVKM. The CDR3 DNA reads TGTGCCAGCAGCTCCTTTACGAACACTGAAGCTTTCTTT. Protein product: CASSSFTNTEAFF.